The sequence of this T cell receptor beta chain was determined in a study of tumor-infiltrating lymphocytes in primary liver carcinoma. As regards this clonotype: A much larger clone differs by one base, so this may be a read error.

Bulk tissue was left unsorted, and RNA and DNA were co-extracted from 20-30 mg of it. Surgical resection was used to treat these primary liver carcinoma patients. With a constant-region primer, TCR beta cDNA was made from approximately 510 ng of total RNA. It was through three nested multiplex PCR rounds of slightly modified ARM-PCR that TCR beta libraries arose. TRBV1-TRBV30 forward primers paired with a C-beta reverse primer drove the first two PCR rounds, approximately 11 cycles each. TCRdb re-analysed the multiplex PCR reads in MiXCR, keeping a single row per CDR3 protein. The sample has 100,000 or so distinct CDR3 sequences, 80% to 85% seen once. Trimming cost V 4 bases and J 7 bases, with 13 bases left between them. Germline V CDR1 and CDR2: MDHEN, SYDVKM. This CDR3 comprises 13 residues.

The chain combines TRBV28 with TRBJ1-2; D not resolved. The source of this sequence is a middle-aged man with primary liver carcinoma and hepatitis B virus infection. The sample was liver tumor tissue from sampling region 3. Regarding subset: tumor region T3, left-lateral pole. The CDR3 nucleotides are TGTGCCAGCAGTTACTGGGAACCCTTTGGCTACACCTTC. This encodes CASSYWEPFGYTF.